Listed here are 10 T cell receptor beta chains from one sample, sequenced in a study of cytomegalovirus exposure and HLA in healthy donors. Using immunoSEQ multiplex PCR, the repertoire was profiled, and TCRdb retains in-frame clones only, with some absent. The table has 190,000 or so clones, about four fifths seen once. Sequenced material: PBMCs. Receptor source: a woman under 30 in good health and CMV-seropositive.

This clone turned up a few times. This chain joins TRBV9 and TRBJ2-2; D gene unclear. Trimming pared 6 bases from V and 0 bases from J, leaving 9 bases between. Germline CDR1 SGDLS, CDR2 YYNGEE. This CDR3 contains 14 residues. The CDR3 protein is CASNDGSNTGELFF. The CDR3, as DNA: TGTGCCAGCAACGACGGGTCGAACACCGGGGAGCTGTTTTTT.

In its sample, this clone was seen once. The rearrangement joins TRBV21-1 to TRBJ2-7; no check of the table's D call, TRBD2, against the DNA was made. TRBV21-1 is flagged as a pseudogene. The CDR3 is 15 residues long. The CDR3 DNA follows: TGTGCCAGCAGCAACCGGGGGGGGCACTCCTACGAGCAGTACTTC. It yields the protein CASSNRGGHSYEQYF.

The chain links TRBV30 to TRBJ2-5, with 14 bases identical to TRBD2. Trimming at V came to 1 base and at J to 2 bases, leaving 3 bases not matched to a gene. The CDR3 has 16 residues. Germline CDR1 GTSNPN, CDR2 SVGIG (reference sequence). CDR3 sequence reads: CAWSGRLAGGQETQYF. The CDR3 nucleotides are TGTGCCTGGAGTGGCCGACTAGCGGGGGGGCAAGAGACCCAGTACTTC.

The chain combines TRBV5-1 with TRBJ2-3; TRBD1 matches 7 bases. Trimming cost V 4 bases and J 2 bases; bases outside gene matches: 7. Germline loops: CDR1 SGHRS, CDR2 YFSETQ. The CDR3 consists of 15 residues. CDR3 sequence: CASSLTGVTTDTQYF. The CDR3 DNA reads as TGCGCCAGCAGCCTAACAGGGGTTACCACAGATACGCAGTATTTT.

This sequence joins TRBV9 and TRBJ1-4; TRBD1 matches 8 bases. The CDR3 is made up of 15 amino acids. Germline V lookup: CDR1 SGDLS, CDR2 YYNGEE. V shed 3 bases and J 6 bases; nucleotides not matched to a gene: 7. CDR3 DNA sequence: TGTGCCAGCAGCGCCGACAGGGGCTGGGATGAAAAACTGTTTTTT. It is translated as CASSADRGWDEKLFF.

The chain combines TRBV12-5 with TRBJ1-1, with no clear D. The CDR3 covers 12 residues. The germline CDR1 and CDR2 sequences are LGHNT and FRNRAP. V was trimmed by 3 bases and J by 1 base, leaving 3 bases between them. CDR3 DNA sequence: TGTGCTAGTGGTTTTCAGAACACTGAAGCTTTCTTT. Its translation: CASGFQNTEAFF.

The chain has TRBV4-2 and TRBJ2-7; 10 positions match TRBD2. CDR1 is LGHNA, CDR2 YNFKEQ, per germline. CDR3 size: 15 residues. Trimming cost V 3 bases and J 2 bases; bases outside gene matches: 4. The CDR3 nucleotides are TGTGCCAGCAGCCATTCCAGCGGGGGGGCCTACGAGCAGTACTTC. Translation gives CASSHSSGGAYEQYF.

The chain uses TRBV6-6 and TRBJ2-7, with a possible D match to TRBD2 (6 bases). The CDR3 totals 12 residues. Trimming shortened V by 10 bases and J by 1 base, and 11 bases separated the two germline ends. Per the germline V gene, CDR1 is MNHNY and CDR2 is SVGAGI (reference sequence). CDR3 in DNA: TGTGCCATACGGGGGACTTCCTACGAGCAGTACTTC. Amino acids: CAIRGTSYEQYF.

This chain uses TRBV29-1 with TRBJ2-4; the D gene is possibly TRBD2 (6 bases). The germline V gene has CDR1 SQVTM and CDR2 ANQGSEA. Trimming took 5 bases from V and 9 from J, leaving 11 bases between them. The CDR3 has 11 amino acids. The CDR3 reads CSVLGTAIQYF. The CDR3 DNA reads as TGCAGCGTTTTAGGGACTGCCATTCAGTACTTC.

This clone has only a few counts. V is TRBV6-5 and J is TRBJ1-4, with D possibly being TRBD1 (5 bases). CDR1 is MNHEY and CDR2 is SVGAGI in the germline V gene. Trimming stripped 2 bases from V and 7 bases from J, with 11 bases between. The CDR3 runs to 14 residues. Here the CDR3 DNA reads TGTGCCAGCAGTTACGGGGGGACCCCTGAAAAACTGTTTTTT. Its translation: CASSYGGTPEKLFF.